What follows are 3 T cell receptor beta chains derived from one specimen sequenced in a study of shared clonotypes between healthy human individuals. Repertoires were generated with immunoSEQ multiplex PCR, while TCRdb's copy carries only in-frame clones and drops some. Counted here are roughly 1,500,000 clones, 95% to 99% occurring once; the ten biggest clones make up around 0.45%. The sample taken for sequencing was naive CD4+ T cells sorted from blood. The subset was: CD45RA+ positively selected. The receptors originated from a man younger than 45 in good health.

This chain joins TRBV11-2 and TRBJ2-7; maybe TRBD1 (6 bases). Germline loops: CDR1 SGHAT, CDR2 FQNNGV. The V and J ends lost 5 bases and 2 bases respectively, with 13 bases between them. The CDR3 sequence is 14 residues long. CDR3 sequence: CASSARTAAYEQYF. The CDR3, as DNA: TGTGCCAGCAGCGCGAGGACAGCCGCCTACGAGCAGTACTTC.

The V gene is TRBV7-8, the J gene TRBJ2-3; the D gene is possibly TRBD2 (5 bases). Trimming left V 7 bases short and J 5 bases short, with 13 bases between. Looked up from germline, CDR1 is SGHVS and CDR2 is FQNEAQ. The CDR3 spans 13 residues. The CDR3 here is CASTFSREDTQYF. For the CDR3, the DNA is TGTGCCAGCACCTTTTCCCGGGAAGATACGCAGTATTTT.

This chain joins TRBV5-1 and TRBJ1-1, with TRBD1 identical over 9 bases. This CDR3 is 14 amino acids long. Germline V lookup: CDR1 SGHRS, CDR2 YFSETQ. The V gene end was trimmed by 7 bases and the J gene end by 1 base; junction bases not matched to a gene: 5. The CDR3 bases are TGCGCCAGCGGACAGGGGATCAGGAACACTGAAGCTTTCTTT. Amino acids: CASGQGIRNTEAFF.